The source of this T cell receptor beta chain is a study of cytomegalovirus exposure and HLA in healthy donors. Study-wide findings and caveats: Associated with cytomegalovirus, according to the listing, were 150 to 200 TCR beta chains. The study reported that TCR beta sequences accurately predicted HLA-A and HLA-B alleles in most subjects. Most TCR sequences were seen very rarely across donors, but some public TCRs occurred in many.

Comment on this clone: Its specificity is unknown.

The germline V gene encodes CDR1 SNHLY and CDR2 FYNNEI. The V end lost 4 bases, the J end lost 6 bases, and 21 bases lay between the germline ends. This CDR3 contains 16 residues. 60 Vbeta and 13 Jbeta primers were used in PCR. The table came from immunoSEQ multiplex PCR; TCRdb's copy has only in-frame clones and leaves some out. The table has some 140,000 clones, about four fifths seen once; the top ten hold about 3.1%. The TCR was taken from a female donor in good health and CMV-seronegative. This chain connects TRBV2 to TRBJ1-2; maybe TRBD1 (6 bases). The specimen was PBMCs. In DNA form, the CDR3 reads TGTGCCAGCAGTGGACATCCAGGGGTGGTAGTGGATGGCTACACCTTC. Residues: CASSGHPGVVVDGYTF.